This TCR beta chain was captured by sequencing in a study of cytomegalovirus exposure and HLA in healthy donors. Study as a whole: Membership in the Caucasian-associated ancestry cluster was found for about four fifths of around 380 genotyped donors.

Turning to this clone: Its antigen is not identified.

Use of 60 Vbeta and 13 Jbeta primers characterized the PCR. Original handling: In a later analysis, some 11 million of 65 million to 90 million unique beta chains occurred in at least two donors. Profiling relied on immunoSEQ multiplex PCR, and the TCRdb table lists in-frame clones only, not all of them. D and trimming come from the DNA, and the V and J calls and clone size come from that table. The repertoire has more than 130,000 clones, 60% to 85% of them found once; the top ten carry roughly 3%. Study results and limitations: For presence/absence analyses, sequencing depth was assumed to be roughly uniform across donors. Some TCR beta chains (164 of them) were listed as cytomegalovirus-associated.

The sequence came from a male donor in good health and CMV-seronegative. Sequenced sample: PBMCs.

The CDR3 sequence: CASSLGDIFYEQYF. DNA of the CDR3: TGTGCCAGCAGCTTGGGGGACATTTTCTACGAGCAGTACTTC. The chain couples TRBV7-2 to TRBJ2-7, with D perhaps matching TRBD1 (6 bases). The CDR3 spans 14 residues. Germline V lookup: CDR1 SGHTA, CDR2 FQGNSA. Trimming cost V 3 bases and J 3 bases, with 12 bases left between them. Together with reference TRBV7-2 and TRBJ2-7, the CDR3 gives the full variable domain: GAGVSQSPSNKVTEKGKDVELRCDPISGHTALYWYRQSLGQGLEFLIYFQGNSAPDKSGLPSDRFSAERTGGSVSTLTIQRTQQEDSAVYLCASSLGDIFYEQYFGPGTRLTVT.